The clone carrying this T cell receptor (beta chain) was observed at least ten times. The antigen is unknown. Molecular barcoding with unique molecular identifiers was used for the TCRbeta library. TCRdb re-derived calls from the PCR reads in MiXCR, one entry per CDR3 protein. This table holds 800,000 to 1,000,000 distinct CDR3 sequences, around 30% found once. The CDR3 contains 15 residues. CDR1 and CDR2 from the germline V gene are SGHRS and YFSETQ. The V gene lost 2 bases and the J gene lost 3 bases, with 14 bases spanning the gap. This specimen belongs to a study of T-cell reconstitution after alpha-beta-depleted transplantation in children. Findings and limits, study-wide: It was newly produced T cells that mostly accounted for T-cell counts and diversity one year after transplant. About two months after transplant, alpha-beta T cells reportedly came from several hundred expanded graft clones.

The sequencing used PBMCs, mostly from graft donor cells, collected 360 days after TCRalphabeta/CD19-depleted stem cell transplant. The clonotype originates from a boy under two years old who had a stem cell transplant for SCID, so the T cells may come from the graft donor. This chain links TRBV5-1 with TRBJ1-1, with D perhaps matching TRBD1 (5 bases). The CDR3 is CASSFKQAFDTEAFF. CDR3 in DNA: TGCGCCAGCAGCTTTAAACAGGCTTTTGACACTGAAGCTTTCTTT.